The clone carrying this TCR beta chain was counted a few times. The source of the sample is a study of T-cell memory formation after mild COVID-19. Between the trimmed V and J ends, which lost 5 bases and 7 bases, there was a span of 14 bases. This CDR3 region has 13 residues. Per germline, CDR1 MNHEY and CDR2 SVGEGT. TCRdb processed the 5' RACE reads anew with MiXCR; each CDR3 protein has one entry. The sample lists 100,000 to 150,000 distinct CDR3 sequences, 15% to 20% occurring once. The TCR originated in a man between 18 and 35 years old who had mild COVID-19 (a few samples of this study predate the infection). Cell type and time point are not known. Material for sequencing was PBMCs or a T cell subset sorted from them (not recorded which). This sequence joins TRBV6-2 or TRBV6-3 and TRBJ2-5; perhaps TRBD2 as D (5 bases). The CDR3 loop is CASSPPGIGTQYF. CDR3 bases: TGTGCCAGCAGTCCTCCGGGGATAGGGACCCAGTACTTC.